This TCR beta chain was captured by sequencing in a study of blood T cell repertoires in COVID-19. Trimming pared 5 bases from V and 4 bases from J, leaving 14 bases between. The CDR3 runs to 14 residues. Germline values: CDR1 MDHEN, CDR2 SYDVKM. Method: immunoSEQ multiplex PCR; TCRdb's copy keeps in-frame clones and lacks some. Among 60,000 to 75,000 clones listed, roughly 85% were seen once. The sequence was obtained from a man aged 60 to 69 with active or convalescent COVID-19. Material: peripheral blood. The chain is built from TRBV28 and TRBJ1-1; D is perhaps TRBD1 (5 bases). This chain's CDR3 is CASSPTQGFTEAFF. The DNA for the CDR3 is TGTGCCAGCAGTCCAACCCAGGGTTTCACTGAAGCTTTCTTT.